The 8 T cell receptor beta chains below all came from one sample that was sequenced in a study of technical replicates of blood from a handful of donors. The method was immunoSEQ multiplex PCR; TCRdb's version includes in-frame clones alone and lacks a portion of them. The repertoire holds tens of thousands of clones, with 90% to 97% as singletons. The material sequenced was T cells isolated from PBMCs. Receptors originate from a human donor in good health.

The chain links TRBV5-1 to TRBJ2-7, with a tentative D call TRBD2 (6 bases). V lost 5 bases and J lost 3, with 15 bases in between. CDR3 length: 14 amino acids. Germline V lookup: CDR1 SGHRS, CDR2 YFSETQ. This chain's CDR3 is CASSGGTGDYEQYF. In DNA form, the CDR3 reads TGCGCCAGCAGTGGCGGGACTGGAGACTACGAGCAGTACTTC.

The chain joins TRBV20-1 to TRBJ1-1, with D unresolved. V was trimmed by 8 bases and J by 1 base, leaving 8 bases between them. Germline values: CDR1 DFQATT, CDR2 SNEGSKA (reference sequence). This CDR3 has 11 residues. CDR3 protein: CSHIRNTEAFF. CDR3 sequence (DNA): TGCAGTCACATCAGGAACACTGAAGCTTTCTTT.

This chain uses TRBV7-6 with TRBJ1-1; 12 nucleotides match TRBD1. Looked up from germline, CDR1 is SGHVS and CDR2 is FNYEAQ. With V trimmed by 2 bases and J by 6 bases, 7 bases remained unmatched. The length of the CDR3 is 16 residues. CDR3 coding DNA: TGTGCCAGCAGCTTATGGGGACAGGGGGCGCAGGCTGAAGCTTTCTTT. This codes for CASSLWGQGAQAEAFF.

The chain combines TRBV5-1 with TRBJ2-3, with TRBD2 matching 7 bases. This CDR3 contains 15 residues. CDR1 and CDR2 (germline): SGHRS, YFSETQ. Losses at the gene ends were 5 bases for V and 5 bases for J; bases not matched to a gene: 11. CDR3 protein: CASRLGLGGRDTQYF. The CDR3 bases are TGCGCCAGCAGGCTGGGTCTCGGGGGGAGAGATACGCAGTATTTT.

This sequence joins TRBV2 and TRBJ1-1; possibly TRBD1 for D (6 bases). Germline-derived CDR1 and CDR2 are SNHLY and FYNNEI. The germline V and J ends were trimmed by 7 bases and 1 base, with 10 bases remaining between them. The CDR3 sequence is 13 residues long. The CDR3 sequence: CASNGQTNTEAFF. The CDR3 DNA is TGTGCCAGCAACGGACAGACGAACACTGAAGCTTTCTTT.

The rearrangement uses TRBV29-1 and TRBJ2-5; weak D call: TRBD1 (6 bases). The CDR3 contains 11 residues. Per the germline V gene, CDR1 is SQVTM and CDR2 is ANQGSEA. The V gene lost 7 bases and the J gene lost 5 bases, with 11 bases spanning the gap. The CDR3 nucleotides are TGCAGCGGCACTAGGGGGGAGACCCAGTACTTC. It is translated as CSGTRGETQYF.

This chain uses TRBV7-8 with TRBJ2-2; tentative D call: TRBD2 (6 bases). With 2 bases removed from V and 7 bases from J, the gap between germline ends came to 8 bases. The CDR3 totals 13 residues. Germline CDR1 SGHVS, CDR2 FQNEAQ. CDR3 sequence: CASSLWEVGELFF. The CDR3, as DNA: TGTGCCAGCAGCTTATGGGAGGTCGGGGAGCTGTTTTTT.

This sequence joins TRBV12-2 and TRBJ2-7; the table calls TRBD2, which could not be checked here. TRBV12-2 is marked as a pseudogene. The CDR3 runs to 16 residues. CDR3 region: CASRPGLAGDTYEQYF. CDR3 DNA: TGTGCAAGTCGCCCTGGACTAGCGGGAGATACCTACGAGCAGTACTTC.